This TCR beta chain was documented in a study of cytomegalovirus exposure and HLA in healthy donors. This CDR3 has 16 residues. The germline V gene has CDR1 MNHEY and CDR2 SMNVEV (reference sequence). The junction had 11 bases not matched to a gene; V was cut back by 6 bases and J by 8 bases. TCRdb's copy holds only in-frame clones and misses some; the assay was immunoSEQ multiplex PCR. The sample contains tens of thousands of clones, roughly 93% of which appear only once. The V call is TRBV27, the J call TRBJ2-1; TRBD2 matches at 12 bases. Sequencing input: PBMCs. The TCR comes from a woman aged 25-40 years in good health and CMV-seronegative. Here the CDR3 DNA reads TGTGCCAGCAGCCGGAGGACTAGCGGGGAGGGGCATGAGCAGTTCTTC. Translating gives CASSRRTSGEGHEQFF.